This TCR beta chain was observed in a study of cytomegalovirus exposure and HLA in healthy donors. The study's findings and limits: In a later analysis, most CMV-associated TCR beta chains appeared HLA-restricted. In vitro testing confirmed a few CMV-associated chains as specific for CMV antigens. Earlier analysis yielded a pattern in which most TCR beta V segments were productive about 90% or about 30% of the time.

In nominal health when sampled, donors likely had unrecorded immune exposures nonetheless. Worth noting for this clone: Its antigen is still unknown.

V shed 5 bases, J shed 4 bases, and the junction held 7 bases outside the gene matches. There are 15 residues in the CDR3. Germline CDR1 reads MNHEY; CDR2 reads SVGAGI. With 60 Vbeta and 13 Jbeta primers, the PCR was carried out. Libraries were prepared by immunoSEQ multiplex PCR; TCRdb keeps only in-frame clonotypes and omits some of them. The repertoire holds 150,000 to 200,000 clones, with 82% as singletons. This rearrangement joins TRBV6-5 to TRBJ1-4, with 7 positions matching TRBD1. Sequencing was carried out using PBMCs. This TCR came from a woman aged 18-29 years in good health and CMV-seronegative. CDR3 sequence reads: CASSATTGFNEKLFF. DNA of the CDR3: TGTGCCAGCAGTGCCACGACAGGGTTTAATGAAAAACTGTTTTTT.